This T cell receptor (beta chain) was sequenced during a study of shared clonotypes between healthy human individuals. Study-level information: CD4 naive cells filled three plates per donor, CD4 memory three, CD8 naive two and CD8 memory one.

Generated by immunoSEQ multiplex PCR, the TCRdb table keeps only in-frame clones and is missing some. This sample has millions of clones, with roughly nine tenths found just once. Trimming cost V 0 bases and J 4 bases, with 13 bases left between them. The CDR3 runs to 15 residues. Germline V gives CDR1 SGHDT, CDR2 YYEEEE. Only Caucasian adults living in Nashville, Tennessee served as donors. The chain combines TRBV5-6 with TRBJ1-1, with a weak D call TRBD1 (6 bases). Sequenced input: naive CD4+ T cells sorted from blood. Subset specified: CD45RA+ positively selected. The TCR originated in a man between 18 and 35 years old in good health. The CDR3 reads CASSLALTGITEAFF. In DNA form, the CDR3 reads TGTGCCAGCAGCTTGGCCCTAACAGGGATCACTGAAGCTTTCTTT.